This T cell receptor beta chain was sequenced during a study of cytomegalovirus exposure and HLA in healthy donors. This CDR3 is built from 14 residues. CDR1 is KGHSH, CDR2 LQKENI, per germline. V shed 0 bases and J shed 2 bases, with 6 bases lying between them. The PCR had 60 Vbeta and 13 Jbeta primers. Using immunoSEQ multiplex PCR, the repertoire was profiled, and TCRdb retains in-frame clones only, with some absent. The repertoire holds 74,000 or so clones, with about 80% as singletons. A remark on this clone: Its matching antigen is unknown.

Regarding the study as a whole: The later analysis indicated that the majority of CMV-associated TCR beta chains appeared HLA-restricted.

The sample comprised PBMCs. The source of this sequence is a man aged 50 or older in good health and CMV-seropositive. V gene TRBV18 combines with J gene TRBJ2-3, with D possibly matching TRBD1 (6 bases). The CDR3 DNA reads as TGTGCCAGCTCACCACCGGGGGCCACAGATACGCAGTATTTT. Amino acid sequence: CASSPPGATDTQYF. Together with reference TRBV18 and TRBJ2-3, the CDR3 gives the full variable domain: NAGVMQNPRHLVRRRGQEARLRCSPMKGHSHVYWYRQLPEEGLKFMVYLQKENIIDESGMPKERFSAEFPKEGPSILRIQQVVRGDSAAYFCASSPPGATDTQYFGPGTRLTVL.